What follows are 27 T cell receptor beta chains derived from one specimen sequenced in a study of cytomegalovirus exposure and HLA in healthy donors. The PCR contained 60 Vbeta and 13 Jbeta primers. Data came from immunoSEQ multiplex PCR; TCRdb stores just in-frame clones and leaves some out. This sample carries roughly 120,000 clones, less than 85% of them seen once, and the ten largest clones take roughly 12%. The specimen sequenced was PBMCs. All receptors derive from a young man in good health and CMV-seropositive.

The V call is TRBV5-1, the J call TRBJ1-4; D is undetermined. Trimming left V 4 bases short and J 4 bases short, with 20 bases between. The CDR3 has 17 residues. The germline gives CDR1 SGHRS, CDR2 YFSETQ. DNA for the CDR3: TGCGCCAGCAGCGGCAGCGCCCTCGGGAGGAATAATGAAAAACTGTTTTTT. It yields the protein CASSGSALGRNNEKLFF.

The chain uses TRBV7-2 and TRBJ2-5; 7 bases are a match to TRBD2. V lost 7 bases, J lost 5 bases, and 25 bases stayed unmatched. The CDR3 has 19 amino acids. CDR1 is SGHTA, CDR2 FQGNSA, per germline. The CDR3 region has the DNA TGTGCCAGCAACCACCCACTAGTCATGGGGCGGGGGAACGGGGAGACCCAGTACTTC. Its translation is CASNHPLVMGRGNGETQYF. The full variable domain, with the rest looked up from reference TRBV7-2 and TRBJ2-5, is GAGVSQSPSNKVTEKGKDVELRCDPISGHTALYWYRQSLGQGLEFLIYFQGNSAPDKSGLPSDRFSAERTGGSVSTLTIQRTQQEDSAVYLCASNHPLVMGRGNGETQYFGPGTRLLVL.

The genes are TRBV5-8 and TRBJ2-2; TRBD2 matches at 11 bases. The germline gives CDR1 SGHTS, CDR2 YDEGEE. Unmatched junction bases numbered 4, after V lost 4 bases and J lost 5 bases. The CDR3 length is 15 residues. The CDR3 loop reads CASSPGTSGTGELFF. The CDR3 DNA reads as TGTGCCAGCAGCCCCGGGACTAGCGGAACCGGGGAGCTGTTTTTT. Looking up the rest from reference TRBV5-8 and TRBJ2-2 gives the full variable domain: EAGVTQSPTHLIKTRGQQATLRCSPISGHTSVYWYQQALGLGLQFLLWYDEGEERNRGNFPPRFSGRQFPNYSSELNVNALELEDSALYLCASSPGTSGTGELFFGEGSRLTVL.

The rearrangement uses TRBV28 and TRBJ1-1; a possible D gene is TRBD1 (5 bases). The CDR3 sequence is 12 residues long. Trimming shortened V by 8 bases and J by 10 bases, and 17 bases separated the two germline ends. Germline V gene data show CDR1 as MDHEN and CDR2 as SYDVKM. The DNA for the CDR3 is TGTGCCAGCTGGGCAGGGATGTTTGGAGCTTTCTTT. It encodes CASWAGMFGAFF. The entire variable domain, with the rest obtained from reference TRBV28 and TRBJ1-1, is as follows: DVKVTQSSRYLVKRTGEKVFLECVQDMDHENMFWYRQDPGLGLRLIYFSYDVKMKEKGDIPEGYSVSREKKERFSLILESASTNQTSMYLCASWAGMFGAFFGQGTRLTVV.

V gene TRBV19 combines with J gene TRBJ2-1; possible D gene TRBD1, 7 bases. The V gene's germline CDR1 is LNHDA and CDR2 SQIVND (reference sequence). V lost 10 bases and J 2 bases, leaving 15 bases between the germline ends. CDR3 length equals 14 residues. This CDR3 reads CATHRGTAYNEQFF. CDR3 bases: TGTGCCACTCACCGCGGGACAGCCTACAATGAGCAGTTCTTC.

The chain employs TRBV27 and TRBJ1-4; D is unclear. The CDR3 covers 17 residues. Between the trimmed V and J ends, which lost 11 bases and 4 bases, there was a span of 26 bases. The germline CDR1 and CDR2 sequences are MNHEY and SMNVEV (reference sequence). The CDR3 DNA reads TGTGCCTCTCCCCCCGGCGGTGCCAATCTCGATAATGAAAAACTGTTTTTT. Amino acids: CASPPGGANLDNEKLFF.

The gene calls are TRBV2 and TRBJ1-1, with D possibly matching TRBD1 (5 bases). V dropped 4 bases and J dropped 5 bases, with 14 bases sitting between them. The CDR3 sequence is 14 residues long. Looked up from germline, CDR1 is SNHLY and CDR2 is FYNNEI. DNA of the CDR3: TGTGCCAGCAGTGGGGGGAGGATGGTAACTGAAGCTTTCTTT. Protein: CASSGGRMVTEAFF.

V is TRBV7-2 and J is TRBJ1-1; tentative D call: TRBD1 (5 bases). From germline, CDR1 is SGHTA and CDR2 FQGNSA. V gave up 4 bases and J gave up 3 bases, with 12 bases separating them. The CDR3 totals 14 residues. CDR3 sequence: CASSSRDRYTEAFF. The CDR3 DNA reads TGTGCCAGCAGCTCGCGGGACCGCTACACTGAAGCTTTCTTT. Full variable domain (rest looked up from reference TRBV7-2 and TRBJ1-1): GAGVSQSPSNKVTEKGKDVELRCDPISGHTALYWYRQSLGQGLEFLIYFQGNSAPDKSGLPSDRFSAERTGGSVSTLTIQRTQQEDSAVYLCASSSRDRYTEAFFGQGTRLTVV.

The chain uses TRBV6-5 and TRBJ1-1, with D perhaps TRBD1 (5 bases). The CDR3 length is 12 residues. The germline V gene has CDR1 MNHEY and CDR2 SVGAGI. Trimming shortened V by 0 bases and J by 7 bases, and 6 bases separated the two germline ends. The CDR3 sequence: CASSYSGGEAFF. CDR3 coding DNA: TGTGCCAGCAGTTACTCCGGGGGTGAAGCTTTCTTT.

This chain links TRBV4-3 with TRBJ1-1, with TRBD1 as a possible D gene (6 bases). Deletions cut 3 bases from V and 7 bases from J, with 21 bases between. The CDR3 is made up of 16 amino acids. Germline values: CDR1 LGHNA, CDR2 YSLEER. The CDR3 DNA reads TGCGCCAGCAGCCAGGGGGCGGGGAGCGGGAAAGATGAAGCTTTCTTT. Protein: CASSQGAGSGKDEAFF.

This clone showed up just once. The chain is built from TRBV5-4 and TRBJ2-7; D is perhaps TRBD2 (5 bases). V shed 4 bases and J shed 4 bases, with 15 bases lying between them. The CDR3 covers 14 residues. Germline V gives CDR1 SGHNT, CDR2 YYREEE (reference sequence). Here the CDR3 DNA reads TGTGCCAGCAGCCAGAGTGATAGCGCGTACGAGCAGTACTTC. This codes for CASSQSDSAYEQYF.

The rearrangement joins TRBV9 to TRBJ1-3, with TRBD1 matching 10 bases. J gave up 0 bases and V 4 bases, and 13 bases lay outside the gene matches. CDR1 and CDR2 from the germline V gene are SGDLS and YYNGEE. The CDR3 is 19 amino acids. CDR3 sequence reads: CASSSRTGGFGNSGNTIYF. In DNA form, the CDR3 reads TGTGCCAGCAGCTCCAGGACAGGGGGTTTTGGTAACTCTGGAAACACCATATATTTT. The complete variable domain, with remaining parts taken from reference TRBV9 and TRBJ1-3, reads DSGVTQTPKHLITATGQRVTLRCSPRSGDLSVYWYQQSLDQGLQFLIQYYNGEERAKGNILERFSAQQFPDLHSELNLSSLELGDSALYFCASSSRTGGFGNSGNTIYFGEGSWLTVV.

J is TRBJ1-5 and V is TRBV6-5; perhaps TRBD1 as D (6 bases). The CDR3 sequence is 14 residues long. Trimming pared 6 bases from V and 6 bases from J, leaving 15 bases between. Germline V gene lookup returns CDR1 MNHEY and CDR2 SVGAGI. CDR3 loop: CASSIGGASQPQHF. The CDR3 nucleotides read TGTGCCAGCAGCATCGGGGGGGCTTCTCAGCCCCAGCATTTT.

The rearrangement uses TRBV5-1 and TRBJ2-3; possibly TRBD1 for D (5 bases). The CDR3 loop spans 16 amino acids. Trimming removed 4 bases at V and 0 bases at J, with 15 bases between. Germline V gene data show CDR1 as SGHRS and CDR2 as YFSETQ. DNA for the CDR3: TGCGCCAGCAGCCCTGGGGCCTGGCCTAGCACAGATACGCAGTATTTT. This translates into CASSPGAWPSTDTQYF.

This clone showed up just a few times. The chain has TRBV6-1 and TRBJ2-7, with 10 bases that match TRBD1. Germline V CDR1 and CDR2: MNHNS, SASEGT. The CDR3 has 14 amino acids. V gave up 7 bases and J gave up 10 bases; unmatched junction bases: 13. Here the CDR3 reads CASTPGTGDRAQYF. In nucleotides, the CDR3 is TGTGCCAGCACCCCCGGGACAGGGGACCGGGCCCAGTACTTC.

CDR3 in amino acids: CASSRDMNAYEQYF. The CDR3 nucleotides are TGTGCCAGCAGCCGGGACATGAACGCCTACGAGCAGTACTTC. The rearrangement links TRBV5-4 to TRBJ2-7, with D maybe TRBD1 (6 bases). CDR1 and CDR2 from the germline V gene are SGHNT and YYREEE (reference sequence). The V and J ends lost 4 bases and 2 bases respectively, with 13 bases between them. The CDR3 is made up of 14 amino acids.

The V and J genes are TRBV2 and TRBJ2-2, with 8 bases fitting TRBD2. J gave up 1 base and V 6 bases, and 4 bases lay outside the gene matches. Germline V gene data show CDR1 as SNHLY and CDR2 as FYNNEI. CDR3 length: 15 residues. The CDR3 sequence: CASSESGGNTGELFF. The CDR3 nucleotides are TGTGCCAGCAGCGAAAGCGGGGGGAACACCGGGGAGCTGTTTTTT.

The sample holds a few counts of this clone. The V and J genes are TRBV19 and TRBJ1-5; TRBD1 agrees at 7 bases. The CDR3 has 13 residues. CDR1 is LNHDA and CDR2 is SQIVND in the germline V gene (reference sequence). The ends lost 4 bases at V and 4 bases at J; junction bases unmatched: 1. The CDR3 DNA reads TGTGCCAGTAGTACGGGACAGAATCAGCCCCAGCATTTT. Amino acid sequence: CASSTGQNQPQHF. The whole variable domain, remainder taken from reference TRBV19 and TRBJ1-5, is DGGITQSPKYLFRKEGQNVTLSCEQNLNHDAMYWYRQDPGQGLRLIYYSQIVNDFQKGDIAEGYSVSREKKESFPLTVTSAQKNPTAFYLCASSTGQNQPQHFGDGTRLSIL.

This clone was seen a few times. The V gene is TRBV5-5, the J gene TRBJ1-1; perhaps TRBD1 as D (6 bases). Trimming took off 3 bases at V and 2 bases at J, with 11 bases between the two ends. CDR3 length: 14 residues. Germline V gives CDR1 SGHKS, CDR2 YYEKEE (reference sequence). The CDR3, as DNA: TGTGCCAGCAGCTGGGGGACAAGTAACACTGAAGCTTTCTTT. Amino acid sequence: CASSWGTSNTEAFF.

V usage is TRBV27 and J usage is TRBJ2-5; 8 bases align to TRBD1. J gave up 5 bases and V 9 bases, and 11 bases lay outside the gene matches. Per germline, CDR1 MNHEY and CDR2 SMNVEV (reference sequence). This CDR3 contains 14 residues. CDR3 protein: CASRQGFLKETQYF. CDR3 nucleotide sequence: TGTGCCAGTCGACAGGGGTTTTTGAAGGAGACCCAGTACTTC.

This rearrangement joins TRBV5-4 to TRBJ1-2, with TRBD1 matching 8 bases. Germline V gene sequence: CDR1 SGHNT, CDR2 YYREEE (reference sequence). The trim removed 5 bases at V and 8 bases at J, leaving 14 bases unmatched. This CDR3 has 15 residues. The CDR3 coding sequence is TGTGCCAGCAGAGGTCCAGGGGGCGGAACGGAAGGCTACACCTTC. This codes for CASRGPGGGTEGYTF.

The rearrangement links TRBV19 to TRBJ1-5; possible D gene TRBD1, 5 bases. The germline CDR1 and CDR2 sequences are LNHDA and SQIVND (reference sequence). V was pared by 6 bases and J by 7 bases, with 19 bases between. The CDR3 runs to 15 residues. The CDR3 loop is CASRPPGGERQPQHF. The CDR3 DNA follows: TGTGCCAGTAGACCCCCCGGGGGGGAAAGACAGCCCCAGCATTTT.

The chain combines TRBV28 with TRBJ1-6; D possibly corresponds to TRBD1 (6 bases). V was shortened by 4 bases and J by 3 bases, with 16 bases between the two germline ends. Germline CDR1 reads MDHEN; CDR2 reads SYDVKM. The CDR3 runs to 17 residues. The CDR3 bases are TGTGCCAGCAGTTCCCAAAGGGGGGGGCTCTATAATTCACCCCTCCACTTT. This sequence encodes CASSSQRGGLYNSPLHF.

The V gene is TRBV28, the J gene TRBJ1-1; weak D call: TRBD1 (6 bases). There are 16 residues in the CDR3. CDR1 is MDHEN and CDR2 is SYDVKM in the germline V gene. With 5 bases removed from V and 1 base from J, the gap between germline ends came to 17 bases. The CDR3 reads CASSVRGFSANTEAFF. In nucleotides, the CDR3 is TGTGCCAGCAGTGTCAGGGGTTTTTCTGCGAACACTGAAGCTTTCTTT.

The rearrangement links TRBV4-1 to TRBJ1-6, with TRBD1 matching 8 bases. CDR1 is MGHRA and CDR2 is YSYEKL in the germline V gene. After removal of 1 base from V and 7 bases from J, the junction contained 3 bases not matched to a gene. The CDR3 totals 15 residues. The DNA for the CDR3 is TGCGCCAGCAGCCAAGGCCGGGACAGGAATTCACCCCTCCACTTT. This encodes CASSQGRDRNSPLHF.

Here the CDR3 reads CASSRTTALYNSPLHF. The CDR3 DNA is TGTGCCAGCAGCCGCACCACCGCCCTATATAATTCACCCCTCCACTTT. J is TRBJ1-6 and V is TRBV5-5, with D unresolved. Trimming stripped 4 bases from V and 4 bases from J, with 15 bases between. Germline CDR1 reads SGHKS; CDR2 reads YYEKEE (reference sequence). The CDR3 has 16 residues.

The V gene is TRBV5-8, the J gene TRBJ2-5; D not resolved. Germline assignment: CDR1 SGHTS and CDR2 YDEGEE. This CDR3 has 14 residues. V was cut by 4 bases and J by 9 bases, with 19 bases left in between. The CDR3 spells CASSPPSKVEAQYF. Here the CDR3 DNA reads TGTGCCAGCAGCCCGCCCTCCAAGGTCGAGGCCCAGTACTTC.